Listed below are T cell receptor beta chains from one sample, sequenced in a study of blood T cell repertoires in COVID-19. Clones were read by immunoSEQ multiplex PCR, and TCRdb kept only the in-frame ones, dropping some. The repertoire holds some 180,000 clones, with 75% to 90% as singletons. The specimen sequenced was peripheral blood. The receptors stem from a woman aged 60 to 75 with acute or convalescent COVID-19. The CDR3 runs from the conserved cysteine through the conserved F or W. Fields, in order: clone size, J gene, D gene, V gene, CDR3 DNA, CDR3 protein. The D gene is left open where the match is weak. The size entry is marked missing in some rows and otherwise reads once, few, many or a size class.

>NA|TRBJ1-5|TRBD1|TRBV12-3/TRBV12-4
TGTGCCAGCAGTCACCTGGGACAGTGGGCCCAGCATTTT
CASSHLGQWAQHF
>NA|TRBJ1-4|TRBD1|TRBV6-5
TGTGCCAGCAGGATTACAGGGGGAACTAATGAAAAACTGTTTTTT
CASRITGGTNEKLFF
>NA|TRBJ2-2|TRBD2|TRBV7-2
TGTGCCAGCAGCCCTAGGGGACTAGCCACCGGGGAGCTGTTTTTT
CASSPRGLATGELFF
>NA|TRBJ2-3|NA|TRBV7-3
TGTGCCAGCAGCTTTGCACACACAGATACGCAGTATTTT
CASSFAHTDTQYF
>NA|TRBJ2-3|NA|TRBV27
TGTGCCAGCAGTTTCCTGGTCCTACCAGGGGCCCCTAGCACAGATACGCAGTATTTT
CASSFLVLPGAPSTDTQYF
>NA|TRBJ2-2|TRBD2|TRBV10-3
TGTGCCATCAGTGAAACTAGCGGGACCACCGGGGAGCTGTTTTTT
CAISETSGTTGELFF
>NA|TRBJ2-1|TRBD2|TRBV2
TGTGCCAGCAGAGAAACTAGCGGGAGGGCCACCAATGAGCAGTTCTTC
CASRETSGRATNEQFF
>NA|TRBJ1-1|NA|TRBV5-8
TGTGCCAGCAGCTTCCTTCGCACTGAAGCTTTCTTT
CASSFLRTEAFF
>NA|TRBJ2-7|TRBD2|TRBV3-1/TRBV3-2
TGTGCCAGCAGCCTAGTAGCGGGATCTGGGGAGCAGTACTTC
CASSLVAGSGEQYF
>few|TRBJ2-3|NA|TRBV10-3
TGTGCCATCAGTTCCGGAGGGTCAGATACGCAGTATTTT
CAISSGGSDTQYF
>NA|TRBJ2-1|TRBD2|TRBV5-5
TGTGCCAGCTCCTATGTCGGGGGGCCAGCGGGAGGGCATAATGAGCAGTTCTTC
CASSYVGGPAGGHNEQFF
>NA|TRBJ1-5|TRBD1|TRBV27
TGTGCCAGCAGTTTATCGACAGGGAGGTGGCCCCAGCATTTT
CASSLSTGRWPQHF
>NA|TRBJ1-2|TRBD1|TRBV18
TGTGCCAGCTCACCACCTCTTACAGGGGCCTATGGCTACACCTTC
CASSPPLTGAYGYTF
>NA|TRBJ1-1|TRBD1|TRBV5-5
TGTGCCAGCAGCTTATCAGAAAGGTGGACAGGGGGCGCATTGAACACTGAAGCTTTCTTT
CASSLSERWTGGALNTEAFF
>NA|TRBJ2-1|NA|TRBV19
TGTGCCAGTAGGAGCTCCGCGGGAATGTTGAATGAGCAGTTCTTC
CASRSSAGMLNEQFF
>few|TRBJ1-1|NA|TRBV19
TGTGCCAGTAGTGGGCCCGAAAACCCGGAAGCTTTCTTT
CASSGPENPEAFF
>NA|TRBJ1-5|NA|TRBV3-1/TRBV3-2
TGTGCCAGCAGCCAAGAGGGGGGATCCAATCAGCCCCAGCATTTT
CASSQEGGSNQPQHF
>NA|TRBJ1-5|NA|TRBV19
TGTGCCAGTAGTTGGGGGGGTACCTTTGGAGGACAGCCCCAGCATTTT
CASSWGGTFGGQPQHF
>NA|TRBJ2-1|TRBD2|TRBV5-1
TGCGCCAGCAGCGTAGGAGCGGGAGTTTTCAATGAGCAGTTCTTC
CASSVGAGVFNEQFF
>NA|TRBJ2-2|TRBD1|TRBV7-6
TGTGCCAGCAGCCCCTGGGACAGGGAGAACACCGGGGAGCTGTTTTTT
CASSPWDRENTGELFF
>NA|TRBJ2-3|TRBD2|TRBV6-5
TGTGCCAGCAGTTACAGCGGGAGCCCACTGACAGATACGCAGTATTTT
CASSYSGSPLTDTQYF
>NA|TRBJ1-5|NA|TRBV19
TGTGCCAGTAGTATATCGCCAGGGGTACTTCAGCCCCAGCATTTT
CASSISPGVLQPQHF
>NA|TRBJ1-1|NA|TRBV2
TGTGCCAGCAGTTTGCAGGCTATGAACACTGAAGCTTTCTTT
CASSLQAMNTEAFF
>NA|TRBJ2-5|TRBD1|TRBV7-9
TGTGCCAGCAGCGCTCTCCCGGGACAGACCCAAGAGACCCAGTACTTC
CASSALPGQTQETQYF
>NA|TRBJ1-6|NA|TRBV27
TGTGCCAGCAGTCCACAACAGGGATTTGGGTCACCCCTCCACTTT
CASSPQQGFGSPLHF
>few|TRBJ1-5|NA|TRBV11-2
TGTGCCAGCAGCCCTCCGGACAGCGTACATCAGCCCCAGCATTTT
CASSPPDSVHQPQHF
>NA|TRBJ1-5|NA|TRBV28
TGTGCCAGCAGTGCCCATCAGGGTTCTGGTCAGCCCCAGCATTTT
CASSAHQGSGQPQHF
>NA|TRBJ2-3|NA|TRBV11-3
TGTGCCAGCAGCCTACGGGAAGAAAATACAGATACGCAGTATTTT
CASSLREENTDTQYF
>NA|TRBJ2-2|NA|TRBV10-2
TGCGCCAGCAGTTTTGCCTTACTCCTTACCGGGGAGCTGTTTTTT
CASSFALLLTGELFF
>NA|TRBJ1-5|NA|TRBV28
TGTGCCAGCAGTCTAGGTGGCAGGGTGGCTCAGCCCCAGCATTTT
CASSLGGRVAQPQHF
>NA|TRBJ2-1|TRBD2|TRBV24-1
TGTGCCACCAGTGATGGGAGGGCCTCTCGCAATGAGCAGTTCTTC
CATSDGRASRNEQFF
>NA|TRBJ2-4|NA|TRBV15
TGTGCCACCAGCAGTGCTCAGGGGTTTTTAGCCAAAAACATTCAGTACTTC
CATSSAQGFLAKNIQYF
>NA|TRBJ1-6|NA|TRBV11-2
TGTGCCAGCAGCTTAGGGGCTGGGTATAATTCACCCCTCCACTTT
CASSLGAGYNSPLHF
>NA|TRBJ1-5|NA|TRBV24-1
TGTGCCACCAGTGATTGGGGGGGCTTACAGCCCCAGCATTTT
CATSDWGGLQPQHF
>NA|TRBJ1-5|NA|TRBV10-3
TGTGCCATCAGTGAGGGGAGAGGGGGGGCCGGTCAGCCCCAGCATTTT
CAISEGRGGAGQPQHF
>NA|TRBJ2-5|NA|TRBV2
TGTGCCAGCGAGAGGGACAACCAGGGGGAGACCCAGTACTTC
CASERDNQGETQYF
>NA|TRBJ1-1|NA|TRBV3-1/TRBV3-2
TGTGCCAGCAGCCGTTCAACAGGCTACACTGAAGCTTTCTTT
CASSRSTGYTEAFF
>NA|TRBJ1-1|NA|TRBV7-9
TGTGCCAGCACGCCACCGGGTATGGGCACTGAAGCTTTCTTT
CASTPPGMGTEAFF
>NA|TRBJ1-1|NA|TRBV18
TGTGCCAGCTCGCGAGAACAGGGTTCGAACACTGAAGCTTTCTTT
CASSREQGSNTEAFF
>NA|TRBJ1-1|NA|TRBV18
TGTGCCAGCTCACCACTGCTCGGGGATATGACTGAAGCTTTCTTT
CASSPLLGDMTEAFF
>NA|TRBJ2-3|NA|TRBV4-1
TGCGCCAGCAGCCAAGTAGTGGAGTCAGATACGCAGTATTTT
CASSQVVESDTQYF
>NA|TRBJ2-1|TRBD1|TRBV7-9
TGTGCCAGCAGCCCCCCGGGACAGGGGTTAATAAAGCAGTTCTTC
CASSPPGQGLIKQFF
>NA|TRBJ2-1|NA|TRBV5-1
TGCGCCAGCAGTCTAAATTACAATGAGCAGTTCTTC
CASSLNYNEQFF
>NA|TRBJ1-6|NA|TRBV6-5
TGTGCCAGCAGCCAAAGGGAGAATTCACCCCTCCACTTT
CASSQRENSPLHF
>NA|TRBJ1-1|NA|TRBV12-3/TRBV12-4
TGTGCCAGCAGTTTGATCGGGGGTCGAGGAGCTTTCTTT
CASSLIGGRGAFF
>NA|TRBJ2-7|NA|TRBV28
TGTGCCAGCAGTTTAAGCCCGGGACTCTCCTACGAGCAGTACTTC
CASSLSPGLSYEQYF
>NA|TRBJ1-4|TRBD1|TRBV5-8
TGTGCCAGCAGCAACCCGGGGACAGATGACGAAAAACTGTTTTTT
CASSNPGTDDEKLFF
>NA|TRBJ1-1|NA|TRBV7-2
TGTGCCAGCAGCGAATACAGTATCACTGAAGCTTTCTTT
CASSEYSITEAFF
>many|TRBJ1-1|TRBD1|TRBV19
TGTGCCAGTAGGGACAGGGGTATGAACACTGAAGCTTTCTTT
CASRDRGMNTEAFF
>NA|TRBJ2-1|TRBD2|TRBV27
TGTGCCAGCAGCTCTCCCCGGACTAGCGGGAGGAATGAGCAGTTCTTC
CASSSPRTSGRNEQFF
>NA|TRBJ2-1|NA|TRBV12-3/TRBV12-4
TGTGCCAGCAGTTTGGCGGAGAAGCAGTTCTTC
CASSLAEKQFF